These 28 T cell receptor beta chains were sequenced from one sample in a study of CD8 T cells in Susac syndrome. Random hexamers primed reverse transcription of about 0.45 to 1 ug RNA. TCRdb called the immunoSEQ multiplex PCR reads again in MiXCR, with one record for every CDR3 protein. The data hold some 180,000 distinct CDR3 sequences, with roughly 94% observed a single time. What was sequenced was CD4+ T cells from PBMCs. The receptors here all came from a human donor with Susac syndrome.

The chain is built from TRBV4-1 and TRBJ1-5; no reliable D call. Germline lookup yields CDR1 MGHRA and CDR2 YSYEKL. This CDR3 is 15 amino acids long. Trimming took 3 bases from V and 1 from J, leaving 10 bases between them. For the CDR3, the DNA is TGCGCCAGCAGCCACACCGGGAACAGCAATCAGCCCCAGCATTTT. The encoded protein is CASSHTGNSNQPQHF.

CDR3 region: CASSYARHRGETQYF. The CDR3 DNA sequence: TGTGCCAGCAGTTACGCACGGCACCGAGGAGAGACCCAGTACTTC. V is TRBV6-2 or TRBV6-3 and J is TRBJ2-5; D remains unclear. Trimming stripped 2 bases from V and 4 bases from J, with 14 bases between. Per the germline V gene, CDR1 is MNHEY and CDR2 is SVGEGT. The CDR3 length is 15 residues.

As DNA, the CDR3 is TGTGCCTGGAGTGCAAGGGCGGGGCAGCCCCAGCATTTT. Translated, it gives CAWSARAGQPQHF. The chain combines TRBV30 with TRBJ1-5, with unresolved D. Trimming stripped 1 base from V and 7 bases from J, with 11 bases between. Germline CDR1 reads GTSNPN; CDR2 reads SVGIG (reference sequence). This CDR3 has 13 amino acids.

This clonotype showed up just once. The rearrangement joins TRBV9 to TRBJ2-1; D is undetermined. Between the trimmed V and J ends, which lost 3 bases and 1 base, there was a span of 20 bases. The CDR3 loop spans 18 amino acids. The V gene's germline CDR1 is SGDLS and CDR2 YYNGEE. Here the CDR3 DNA reads TGTGCCAGCAGCGCCAGGTTAATCGCGGAACCATCCTACAATGAGCAGTTCTTC. This encodes CASSARLIAEPSYNEQFF.

A remark on this clonotype: Sequence at one end of the junction differs from germline and may be a read error. The chain has TRBV20-1 and TRBJ2-1; 8 bases agree with TRBD2. Germline CDR1 and CDR2: DFQATT and SNEGSKA (reference sequence). The CDR3 runs 15 residues. In DNA, the CDR3 is TGCAGTGCCAGAGGTGGCGGGGGGTCCTACAATGAGCAGTTCTTC. Translated, it gives CSARGGGGSYNEQFF.

This clonotype was seen a single time. V usage is TRBV12-3 or TRBV12-4 and J usage is TRBJ1-1, with 7 bases identical to TRBD1. This CDR3 has 14 amino acids. V gave up 6 bases and J gave up 11 bases; unmatched junction bases: 15. The CDR3 here is CASSLQGSGVGAFF. The CDR3 DNA follows: TGTGCCAGCAGCCTACAGGGGTCCGGGGTCGGTGCTTTCTTT.

Here the CDR3 reads CATSVFSGSTDTQYF. CDR3 DNA: TGTGCCACCAGTGTTTTTTCAGGGAGCACAGATACGCAGTATTTT. This chain connects TRBV24-1 to TRBJ2-3; D might be TRBD1 (5 bases). With 5 bases removed from V and 0 bases from J, the gap between germline ends came to 11 bases. The CDR3 spans 15 residues. The germline CDR1 and CDR2 sequences are KGHDR and SFDVKD.

The chain uses TRBV6-6 and TRBJ1-2; TRBD1 is a possible D gene (5 bases). CDR1 is MNHNY, CDR2 SVGAGI, per germline (reference sequence). V was pared by 3 bases and J by 8 bases, with 13 bases between. The CDR3 spans 13 residues. CDR3 bases: TGTGCCAGCAGTTATGAGGGGAGAGTAGGCTACACCTTC. This gives the protein CASSYEGRVGYTF.

V gene TRBV20-1 combines with J gene TRBJ2-3; 7 bases match TRBD1. V trimming: 6 bases; J trimming: 1 base; junction bases outside the gene matches: 4. This CDR3 is 13 amino acids long. Germline-derived CDR1 and CDR2 are DFQATT and SNEGSKA (reference sequence). The CDR3 protein is CSAGGSGTDTQYF. The CDR3 DNA sequence: TGCAGTGCAGGGGGCAGCGGCACAGATACGCAGTATTTT.

In regard to this clonotype: One junction end disagrees with the germline gene, perhaps due to a read error. The chain is built from TRBV6-6 and TRBJ1-2; maybe TRBD1 (5 bases). Germline V gene data show CDR1 as MNHNY and CDR2 as SVGAGI (reference sequence). The CDR3 has 14 amino acids. For the CDR3, the DNA is TGTGCCAGCAGTCACTCTGGGGGGTTGGATGGCTACACCTTC. Protein: CASSHSGGLDGYTF.

The rearrangement joins TRBV10-3 to TRBJ2-2; D possibly corresponds to TRBD2 (5 bases). Trimming pared 10 bases from V and 4 bases from J, leaving 19 bases between. Looked up from germline, CDR1 is ENHRY and CDR2 is SYGVKD. This CDR3 comprises 15 residues. CDR3 loop: CATAPTGSGTGELFF. DNA of the CDR3: TGTGCCACCGCCCCGACGGGGTCGGGCACCGGGGAGCTGTTTTTT.

V gene TRBV11-2 combines with J gene TRBJ2-2, with 8 nucleotides matching TRBD1. V dropped 4 bases and J dropped 4; count of bases not matched to a gene: 8. This CDR3 comprises 16 residues. Germline-derived CDR1 and CDR2 are SGHAT and FQNNGV. CDR3 amino acids: CASSYPGGRITGELFF. DNA of the CDR3: TGTGCCAGCAGCTACCCAGGGGGCCGCATCACCGGGGAGCTGTTTTTT.

The chain is built from TRBV30 and TRBJ2-2; 8 nucleotides agree with TRBD1. The ends lost 3 bases at V and 5 bases at J; junction bases unmatched: 5. From germline, CDR1 is GTSNPN and CDR2 SVGIG (reference sequence). The CDR3 length is 14 residues. The CDR3 nucleotides read TGTGCCTGGAGGCAGGGGGCAGGGACCGGGGAGCTGTTTTTT. It yields the protein CAWRQGAGTGELFF.

The chain uses TRBV7-9 and TRBJ2-7; 11 bases are a match to TRBD2. Losses at the gene ends were 7 bases for V and 0 bases for J; bases not matched to a gene: 17. This CDR3 comprises 19 residues. From germline, CDR1 is SEHNR and CDR2 FQNEAQ (reference sequence). The CDR3 region has the DNA TGTGCCAGCACCCTACGCTCCGGGACTAGCGGAACGAGCTCCTACGAGCAGTACTTC. Encoded protein: CASTLRSGTSGTSSYEQYF.

This chain connects TRBV30 to TRBJ2-1; 8 nucleotides align to TRBD2. Germline CDR1 and CDR2: GTSNPN and SVGIG (reference sequence). V was pared by 5 bases and J by 6 bases, with 9 bases of the junction left unmatched. The CDR3 sequence is 14 residues long. CDR3 nucleotide sequence: TGTGCCTGGGCTGGGACTAGAACCCTCAATGAGCAGTTCTTC. This encodes CAWAGTRTLNEQFF.

CDR3 sequence: CASNGLGNFPGELFF. The CDR3 DNA is TGTGCCAGCAACGGACTAGGGAATTTCCCCGGGGAGCTGTTTTTT. The V and J genes are TRBV27 and TRBJ2-2, with 7 positions matching TRBD2. After removal of 7 bases from V and 6 bases from J, the junction contained 11 bases not matched to a gene. The CDR3 is 15 amino acids. The germline V gene encodes CDR1 MNHEY and CDR2 SMNVEV (reference sequence).

This sequence joins TRBV5-1 and TRBJ2-3, with a weak D call TRBD1 (6 bases). The CDR3 covers 15 residues. Looked up from germline, CDR1 is SGHRS and CDR2 is YFSETQ. Trimming left V 4 bases short and J 0 bases short, with 12 bases between. The CDR3 DNA sequence: TGCGCCAGCAGCAGGGACACCGTGAGCACAGATACGCAGTATTTT. It specifies CASSRDTVSTDTQYF.

The rearrangement links TRBV30 to TRBJ2-7, with TRBD1 matching 8 bases. CDR3 length: 15 amino acids. The germline V gene has CDR1 GTSNPN and CDR2 SVGIG (reference sequence). Trimming removed 4 bases from V and 0 bases from J; junction bases left unmatched: 8. The CDR3 is CAWNSGTGFSYEQYF. CDR3 bases: TGTGCCTGGAATTCCGGGACAGGCTTCTCCTACGAGCAGTACTTC.

The chain recombines TRBV14 with TRBJ2-7; 15 bases fit TRBD2. The CDR3 contains 16 residues. Trimming at V came to 1 base and at J to 3 bases, leaving 1 base not matched to a gene. Germline loops: CDR1 SGHDN, CDR2 FVKESK. CDR3 sequence reads: CASSQVGLAGGYEQYF. The CDR3 bases are TGTGCCAGCAGCCAAGTGGGACTAGCGGGAGGCTACGAGCAGTACTTC. Using reference TRBV14 and TRBJ2-7 for the parts outside the CDR3, the full variable domain is EAGVTQFPSHSVIEKGQTVTLRCDPISGHDNLYWYRRVMGKEIKFLLHFVKESKQDESGMPNNRFLAERTGGTYSTLKVQPAELEDSGVYFCASSQVGLAGGYEQYFGPGTRLTVT.

This chain joins TRBV6-2 or TRBV6-3 and TRBJ2-1; either TRBD1 or TRBD2 may fit D (6 bases each). Trimming shortened V by 2 bases and J by 15 bases, and 14 bases separated the two germline ends. The CDR3 is 12 amino acids. Looked up from germline, CDR1 is MNHEY and CDR2 is SVGEGT. The CDR3 region has the DNA TGTGCCAGCAGTTACCCGGAGGGGGTCCCGTTCTTC. Translated, it gives CASSYPEGVPFF.

This chain links TRBV20-1 with TRBJ1-5; D is ambiguous. V lost 0 bases, J lost 3 bases, and 12 bases lay in between. Germline lookup yields CDR1 DFQATT and CDR2 SNEGSKA (reference sequence). This CDR3 has 15 amino acids. Written as DNA, the CDR3 is TGCAGTGCTAGAGAGTTCGCCGGCGACAATCAGCCCCAGCATTTT. Its protein product is CSAREFAGDNQPQHF.

The chain carries TRBV5-8 and TRBJ2-7; D unresolved. CDR1 is SGHTS, CDR2 YDEGEE, per germline. V lost 5 bases and J lost 6, with 9 bases in between. The CDR3 sequence is 11 residues long. CDR3 DNA sequence: TGTGCCAGCAGGTTGAACGGCGAGCAGTACTTC. This encodes CASRLNGEQYF.

The CDR3 nucleotides are TGTGCCAGCAGCCTTAGGGGCAGGGGTCCCAATATGGAGCAGTTCTTC. It translates to CASSLRGRGPNMEQFF. The chain joins TRBV9 to TRBJ2-1; possible D gene TRBD1, 6 bases. This CDR3 region has 16 residues. Germline V gene data show CDR1 as SGDLS and CDR2 as YYNGEE. V lost 4 bases, J lost 10 bases, and 24 bases lay in between. Combining the CDR3 with reference TRBV9 and TRBJ2-1 gives the whole variable domain DSGVTQTPKHLITATGQRVTLRCSPRSGDLSVYWYQQSLDQGLQFLIQYYNGEERAKGNILERFSAQQFPDLHSELNLSSLELGDSALYFCASSLRGRGPNMEQFFGPGTRLTVL.

This chain links TRBV20-1 with TRBJ1-5; no firm D call. The CDR3 extends over 12 amino acids. V lost 5 bases to trimming and J lost 3 bases, with 8 bases between them. Germline V CDR1 and CDR2: DFQATT, SNEGSKA (reference sequence). CDR3 in DNA: TGCAGTGCTTGGACGGACAATCAGCCCCAGCATTTT. Amino acids: CSAWTDNQPQHF.

The chain is built from TRBV2 and TRBJ2-3; a weak D match, TRBD2 (5 bases). Germline V gene lookup returns CDR1 SNHLY and CDR2 FYNNEI. V was pared by 4 bases and J by 0 bases, with 11 bases between. The CDR3 is made up of 15 amino acids. Written as DNA, the CDR3 is TGTGCCAGCAGTGCGAGAGCGGCTAGCACAGATACGCAGTATTTT. It encodes CASSARAASTDTQYF.

The chain links TRBV7-3 to TRBJ2-1; TRBD2 aligns across 11 bases. V shed 4 bases, J shed 2 bases, and the junction held 1 base outside the gene matches. The CDR3 runs 15 residues. Germline loops: CDR1 SGHTA, CDR2 FQGTGA. The CDR3 DNA reads TGTGCCAGCAGCTCGGGACTAGCGGCCTACAATGAGCAGTTCTTC. Translation: CASSSGLAAYNEQFF.

The rearrangement uses TRBV15 and TRBJ1-5, with no clear D. The CDR3 length is 15 residues. The V end was cut by 0 bases, the J end by 2 bases, with 8 bases between. Germline V gene lookup returns CDR1 LNHNV and CDR2 YYDKDF (reference sequence). CDR3 sequence (DNA): TGTGCCACCAGCAGAGATCCTCTGGGCAATCAGCCCCAGCATTTT. This encodes CATSRDPLGNQPQHF.

This rearrangement joins TRBV7-2 to TRBJ1-3; D gene ambiguous. V lost 3 bases to trimming and J lost 2 bases, with 5 bases between them. The CDR3 length is 13 residues. The V gene's germline CDR1 is SGHTA and CDR2 FQGNSA. Here the CDR3 reads CASSFGAGNTIYF. The CDR3 DNA is TGTGCCAGCAGCTTTGGGGCTGGAAACACCATATATTTT.